Presented here are 27 T cell receptor beta chains from one specimen sequenced in a study of CD4+ T cells in melanoma. The assay was immunoSEQ multiplex PCR, and TCRdb's table has in-frame clones only and misses some. Of 20,000 or so clones listed, 78% are singletons. These receptors were taken from a human donor with melanoma.

The gene calls are TRBV10-3 and TRBJ2-1; 11 bases are shared with TRBD2. The V segment lost 6 bases and the J segment 1 base; nucleotides outside the gene matches: 5. Germline lookup yields CDR1 ENHRY and CDR2 SYGVKD. The CDR3 totals 16 residues. The CDR3 DNA sequence: TGTGCCATCAGGAAAGGGACTAGCGGATCCTACAATGAGCAGTTCTTC. Protein: CAIRKGTSGSYNEQFF.

V is TRBV11-3 and J is TRBJ2-5; 8 positions agree with TRBD2. CDR1 is SGHNT and CDR2 is YENEEA in the germline V gene. V lost 4 bases, J lost 1 base, and 2 bases stayed unmatched. This CDR3 spans 14 amino acids. CDR3 residues: CASSSGGVQETQYF. In DNA, the CDR3 is TGTGCCAGCAGCTCCGGGGGGGTCCAAGAGACCCAGTACTTC. Looking up the rest from reference TRBV11-3 and TRBJ2-5 gives the full variable domain: EAGVVQSPRYKIIEKKQPVAFWCNPISGHNTLYWYLQNLGQGPELLIRYENEEAVDDSQLPKDRFSAERLKGVDSTLKIQPAELGDSAVYLCASSSGGVQETQYFGPGTRLLVL.

The gene calls are TRBV7-9 and TRBJ1-1; D might be TRBD1 (6 bases). Per germline, CDR1 SEHNR and CDR2 FQNEAQ (reference sequence). The CDR3 loop spans 14 amino acids. V was cut by 5 bases and J by 4 bases, with 14 bases left in between. The CDR3 loop is CASSTVQGITEAFF. The DNA of the CDR3 is TGTGCCAGCAGCACAGTACAGGGAATCACTGAAGCTTTCTTT.

The chain uses TRBV18 and TRBJ1-1; D call uncertain. V lost 3 bases, J lost 7 bases, and 12 bases lay in between. Germline CDR1 KGHSH, CDR2 LQKENI. This CDR3 contains 13 residues. The CDR3 bases are TGTGCCAGCTCACCGACGACCGAACTTGAAGCTTTCTTT. Protein product: CASSPTTELEAFF.

This clone was seen more than once but under ten times. The V gene is TRBV30, the J gene TRBJ1-2; D might be TRBD1 (5 bases). The germline V gene has CDR1 GTSNPN and CDR2 SVGIG (reference sequence). With 5 bases removed from V and 12 bases from J, the gap between germline ends came to 16 bases. The CDR3 is 11 residues long. The CDR3 nucleotides read TGTGCCTGGCGTTATCAGGGAGGTGACACCTTC. It codes for CAWRYQGGDTF.

This chain's CDR3 is CASSQEPKLGTGGKIINQPQHF. Here the CDR3 DNA reads TGCGCCAGCAGCCAAGAGCCTAAGCTCGGGACAGGGGGGAAGATCATAAATCAGCCCCAGCATTTT. J is TRBJ1-5 and V is TRBV4-1; 11 nucleotides align to TRBD1. CDR1 is MGHRA, CDR2 YSYEKL, per germline. V was clipped by 0 bases and J by 4 bases; unmatched bases: 20. This CDR3 has 22 amino acids.

The rearrangement links TRBV6-5 to TRBJ2-3; weak D call: TRBD1 (6 bases). Germline loops: CDR1 MNHEY, CDR2 SVGAGI. The length of the CDR3 is 15 residues. The ends were cut back, 8 bases at V and 0 bases at J, with 15 bases in the middle. The DNA of the CDR3 is TGTGCCAGCTCGAAATGGACAGCTAGCACAGATACGCAGTATTTT. Translating gives CASSKWTASTDTQYF.

V and J are TRBV6-5 and TRBJ2-1, with TRBD1 identical over 7 bases. The CDR3 length is 13 residues. Trimming took 6 bases from V and 9 from J; bases not matched to a gene: 8. Germline-derived CDR1 and CDR2 are MNHEY and SVGAGI. CDR3 residues: CASRGQDLGEQFF. The DNA of the CDR3 is TGTGCCAGCAGAGGACAGGACCTGGGTGAGCAGTTCTTC.

The rearrangement joins TRBV2 to TRBJ1-1; TRBD1 aligns across 8 bases. Germline trimming cut 9 bases from V and 3 bases from J; bases unmatched to any gene: 6. This CDR3 is built from 13 residues. The V gene's germline CDR1 is SNHLY and CDR2 FYNNEI. CDR3 sequence: CASHPDRDTEAFF. The CDR3 nucleotides read TGTGCCAGTCACCCGGACAGGGACACTGAAGCTTTCTTT.

The gene calls are TRBV5-4 and TRBJ1-3; weak D call: TRBD1 (5 bases). V was shortened by 2 bases and J by 4 bases, with 10 bases between the two germline ends. This CDR3 is 14 amino acids long. Germline V gives CDR1 SGHNT, CDR2 YYREEE (reference sequence). Written as DNA, the CDR3 is TGTGCCAGCAGCTTATCCGGGGCGGGAAACACCATATATTTT. Translating gives CASSLSGAGNTIYF.

The chain uses TRBV19 and TRBJ1-5; D is perhaps TRBD1 (6 bases). This CDR3 contains 15 residues. The germline gives CDR1 LNHDA, CDR2 SQIVND (reference sequence). Between the trimmed V and J ends, which lost 3 bases and 1 base, there was a span of 10 bases. The CDR3 coding sequence is TGTGCCAGTAGTATTCACAGGGAAAGCAATCAGCCCCAGCATTTT. Translated: CASSIHRESNQPQHF.

The chain joins TRBV7-3 to TRBJ2-2; the D gene is possibly TRBD1 (6 bases). Germline CDR1 is SGHTA and CDR2 is FQGTGA. The germline V and J ends were trimmed by 7 bases and 7 bases, with 13 bases remaining between them. The CDR3 has 13 amino acids. The CDR3 region is CASTSQGLGELFF. CDR3 sequence (DNA): TGTGCCAGCACGAGCCAGGGGCTCGGGGAGCTGTTTTTT.

The V call is TRBV5-8, the J call TRBJ2-3, with D maybe TRBD1 (5 bases). The CDR3 loop spans 17 amino acids. Germline V gives CDR1 SGHTS, CDR2 YDEGEE. V lost 4 bases to trimming and J lost 3 bases, with 21 bases between them. In nucleotides, the CDR3 is TGTGCCAGCAGCCTTAAGACATCCCCAGGGTATACAGATACGCAGTATTTT. It yields the protein CASSLKTSPGYTDTQYF.

The gene calls are TRBV6-1 and TRBJ2-2; D may be TRBD1 (8 bases). CDR1 is MNHNS and CDR2 is SASEGT in the germline V gene. There are 15 residues in the CDR3. V was trimmed by 6 bases and J by 6 bases, leaving 17 bases between them. In nucleotides, the CDR3 is TGTGCCAGCAGCCCCCGACAGGGGAGGGCCGGGGAGCTGTTTTTT. It codes for CASSPRQGRAGELFF.

The V and J genes are TRBV10-2 and TRBJ2-3; TRBD2 aligns across 9 bases. Germline V CDR1 and CDR2: WSHSY, SAAADI. The CDR3 spans 16 residues. The J segment lost 2 bases and the V segment lost 4 bases, leaving 7 bases of the junction unmatched. CDR3 DNA sequence: TGCGCCAGCAGTGGGGCGGGGGGGTCTGACACAGATACGCAGTATTTT. Protein product: CASSGAGGSDTDTQYF.

In its sample, this clone was seen once. The CDR3 coding sequence is TGTGCCAGCAGTCGGACAGGGGCCGTCACAGATACGCAGTATTTT. This translates into CASSRTGAVTDTQYF. The V call is TRBV7-3, the J call TRBJ2-3, with TRBD1 matching 9 bases. The CDR3 sequence is 15 residues long. Germline loops: CDR1 SGHTA, CDR2 FQGTGA. Trimming removed 6 bases from V and 2 bases from J; junction bases left unmatched: 6.

The gene calls are TRBV6-5 and TRBJ1-1; a possible D gene is TRBD1 (6 bases). Germline V gene lookup returns CDR1 MNHEY and CDR2 SVGAGI. The CDR3 has 14 residues. Trimming pared 7 bases from V and 3 bases from J, leaving 15 bases between. The CDR3 coding sequence is TGTGCCAGCACCTTACGACAGGACTACACTGAAGCTTTCTTT. Translating it yields CASTLRQDYTEAFF.

The chain uses TRBV27 and TRBJ2-7, with 7 nucleotides matching TRBD1. With V trimmed by 5 bases and J by 0 bases, 4 bases remained unmatched. Germline loops: CDR1 MNHEY, CDR2 SMNVEV (reference sequence). The CDR3 totals 14 residues. The CDR3 reads CASSVTGTSYEQYF. CDR3 DNA: TGTGCCAGCAGTGTGACAGGGACCTCCTACGAGCAGTACTTC.

The gene calls are TRBV4-2 and TRBJ2-5, with a weak D call TRBD2 (7 bases). V lost 1 base, J lost 4 bases, and 13 bases lay in between. CDR1 is LGHNA and CDR2 is YNFKEQ in the germline V gene. The CDR3 runs to 15 residues. CDR3 coding DNA: TGTGCCAGCAGCCAAGGAGGGGGGGGGCCAGAGACCCAGTACTTC. The encoded protein is CASSQGGGGPETQYF.

The rearrangement links TRBV11-2 to TRBJ1-4, with D possibly TRBD1 on 5 matching bases. Trimming shortened V by 5 bases and J by 8 bases, and 21 bases separated the two germline ends. The germline V gene has CDR1 SGHAT and CDR2 FQNNGV. The CDR3 sequence is 16 residues long. This CDR3 reads CASSTGTGDPGEKLFF. The CDR3, as DNA: TGTGCCAGCAGCACCGGAACGGGGGACCCGGGGGAAAAACTGTTTTTT. Filled out from reference TRBV11-2 and TRBJ1-4, the complete variable domain reads EAGVAQSPRYKIIEKRQSVAFWCNPISGHATLYWYQQILGQGPKLLIQFQNNGVVDDSQLPKDRFSAERLKGVDSTLKIQPAKLEDSAVYLCASSTGTGDPGEKLFFGSGTQLSVL.

The chain joins TRBV10-3 to TRBJ1-2; D gene unclear. V was pared by 7 bases and J by 2 bases, with 14 bases between. CDR1 and CDR2 from the germline V gene are ENHRY and SYGVKD. The CDR3 totals 14 residues. In nucleotides, the CDR3 is TGTGCCATCAACGGTCCCGGATCCAACTATGGCTACACCTTC. Amino acid sequence: CAINGPGSNYGYTF.

This chain joins TRBV5-1 and TRBJ1-4; possible D gene TRBD1, 5 bases. V was trimmed by 0 bases and J by 13 bases, leaving 13 bases between them. Germline V gene sequence: CDR1 SGHRS, CDR2 YFSETQ. The CDR3 totals 13 residues. As DNA, the CDR3 is TGCGCCAGCAGCTTGGAGGGGACTGATTTACTGTTTTTT. Translation: CASSLEGTDLLFF.

This chain uses TRBV6-5 with TRBJ2-7, with D unresolved. Germline-derived CDR1 and CDR2 are MNHEY and SVGAGI. The germline V and J ends were trimmed by 5 bases and 5 bases, with 13 bases remaining between them. The CDR3 runs to 13 residues. Written as DNA, the CDR3 is TGTGCCAGCAGTCCCCTGAACAGTGACGAGCAGTACTTC. Amino acids: CASSPLNSDEQYF.

This clone has only a few counts. The V gene is TRBV5-4, the J gene TRBJ1-6; 8 nucleotides match TRBD1. Per the germline V gene, CDR1 is SGHNT and CDR2 is YYREEE (reference sequence). The CDR3 loop spans 15 amino acids. J lost 11 bases, V lost 3 bases, and 10 bases had no gene match. The CDR3 DNA reads TGTGCCAGCAGCTCGGGACAGGTGGTAGAGGCACCCCTCCACTTT. The encoded protein is CASSSGQVVEAPLHF.

V and J are TRBV2 and TRBJ1-5, with 7 nucleotides matching TRBD1. V gave up 0 bases and J gave up 4 bases; unmatched junction bases: 6. From germline, CDR1 is SNHLY and CDR2 FYNNEI. CDR3 length: 16 amino acids. The CDR3 reads CASSEAFHRGNQPQHF. The CDR3 coding sequence is TGTGCCAGCAGTGAAGCGTTTCACAGGGGTAATCAGCCCCAGCATTTT. The whole variable domain, filled in from reference TRBV2 and TRBJ1-5, reads EPEVTQTPSHQVTQMGQEVILRCVPISNHLYFYWYRQILGQKVEFLVSFYNNEISEKSEIFDDQFSVERPDGSNFTLKIRSTKLEDSAMYFCASSEAFHRGNQPQHFGDGTRLSIL.

This rearrangement joins TRBV6-5 to TRBJ1-4, with TRBD1 matching 7 bases. There are 14 residues in the CDR3. Trimming at V came to 5 bases and at J to 5 bases, leaving 5 bases not matched to a gene. Per the germline V gene, CDR1 is MNHEY and CDR2 is SVGAGI. CDR3 sequence: CASSPTGDNEKLFF. DNA for the CDR3: TGTGCCAGCAGTCCTACAGGGGACAATGAAAAACTGTTTTTT.

This chain links TRBV19 with TRBJ1-2; D remains ambiguous. Per germline, CDR1 LNHDA and CDR2 SQIVND (reference sequence). Trimming shortened V by 4 bases and J by 2 bases, and 17 bases separated the two germline ends. The CDR3 runs to 16 residues. This CDR3 is CASSRTGLYTNYGYTF. The CDR3 DNA reads TGTGCCAGTAGTAGGACTGGACTCTATACAAACTATGGCTACACCTTC.